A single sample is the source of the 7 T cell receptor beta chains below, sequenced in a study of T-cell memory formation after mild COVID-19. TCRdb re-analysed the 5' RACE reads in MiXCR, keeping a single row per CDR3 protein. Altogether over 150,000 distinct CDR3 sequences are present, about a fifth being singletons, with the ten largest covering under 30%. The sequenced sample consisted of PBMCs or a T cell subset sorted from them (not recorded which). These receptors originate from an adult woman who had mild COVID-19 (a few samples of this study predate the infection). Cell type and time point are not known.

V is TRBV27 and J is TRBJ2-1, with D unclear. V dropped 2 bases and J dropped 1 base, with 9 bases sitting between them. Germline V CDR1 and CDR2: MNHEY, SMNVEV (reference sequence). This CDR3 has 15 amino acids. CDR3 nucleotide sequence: TGTGCCAGCAGTTTAATTGTTCCATCCTACAATGAGCAGTTCTTC. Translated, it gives CASSLIVPSYNEQFF.

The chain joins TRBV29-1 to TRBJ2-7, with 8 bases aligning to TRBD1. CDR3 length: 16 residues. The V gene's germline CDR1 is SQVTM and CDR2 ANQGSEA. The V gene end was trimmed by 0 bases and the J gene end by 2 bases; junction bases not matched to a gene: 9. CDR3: CSVEDPDRGRAYEQYF. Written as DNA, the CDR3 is TGCAGCGTTGAAGATCCCGACAGGGGCCGGGCCTACGAGCAGTACTTC.

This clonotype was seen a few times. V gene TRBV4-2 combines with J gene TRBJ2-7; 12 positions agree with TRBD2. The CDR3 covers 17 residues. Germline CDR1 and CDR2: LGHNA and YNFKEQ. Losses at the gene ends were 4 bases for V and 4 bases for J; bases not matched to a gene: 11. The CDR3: CASSPRPLAGGLYEQYF. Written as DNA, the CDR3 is TGTGCCAGCAGCCCTCGGCCCCTAGCGGGAGGGCTTTACGAGCAGTACTTC.

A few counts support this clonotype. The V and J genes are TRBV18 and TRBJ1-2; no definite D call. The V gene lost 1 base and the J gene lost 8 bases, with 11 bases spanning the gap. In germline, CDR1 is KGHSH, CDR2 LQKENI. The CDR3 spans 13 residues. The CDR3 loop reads CASSPLRLVGYTF. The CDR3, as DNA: TGTGCCAGCTCACCACTTCGACTGGTGGGCTACACCTTC.

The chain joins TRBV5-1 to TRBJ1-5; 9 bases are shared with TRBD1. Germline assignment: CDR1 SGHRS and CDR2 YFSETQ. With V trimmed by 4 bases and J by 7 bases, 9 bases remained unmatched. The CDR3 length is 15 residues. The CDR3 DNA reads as TGCGCCAGCAGCCCGGGACAGGGCCTGGAGCAGCCCCAGCATTTT. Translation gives CASSPGQGLEQPQHF.

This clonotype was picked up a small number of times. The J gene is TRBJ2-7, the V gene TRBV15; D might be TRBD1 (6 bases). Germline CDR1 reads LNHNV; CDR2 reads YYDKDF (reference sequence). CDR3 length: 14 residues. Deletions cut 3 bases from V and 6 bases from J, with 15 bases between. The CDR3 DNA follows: TGTGCCACCAGCAGGTGGGATACAGGGCCCGAGCAGTACTTC. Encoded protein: CATSRWDTGPEQYF.

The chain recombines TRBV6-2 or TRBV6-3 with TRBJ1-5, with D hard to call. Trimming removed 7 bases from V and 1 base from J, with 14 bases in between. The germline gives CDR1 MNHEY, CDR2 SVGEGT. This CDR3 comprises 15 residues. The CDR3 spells CASNPHVVSNQPQHF. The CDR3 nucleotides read TGTGCCAGCAACCCACATGTGGTCAGCAATCAGCCCCAGCATTTT.